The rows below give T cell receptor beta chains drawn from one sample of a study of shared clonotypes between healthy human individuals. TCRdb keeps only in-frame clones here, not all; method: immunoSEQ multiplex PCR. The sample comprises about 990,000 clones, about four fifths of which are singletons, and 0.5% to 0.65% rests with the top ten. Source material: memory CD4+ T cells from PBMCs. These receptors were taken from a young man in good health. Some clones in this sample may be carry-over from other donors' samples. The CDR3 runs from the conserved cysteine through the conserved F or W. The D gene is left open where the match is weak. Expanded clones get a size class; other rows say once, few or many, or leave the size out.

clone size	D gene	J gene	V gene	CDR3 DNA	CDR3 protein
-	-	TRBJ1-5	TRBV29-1	TGCAGCGTGGGGCGGGGGGATCAGCCCCAGCATTTT	CSVGRGDQPQHF
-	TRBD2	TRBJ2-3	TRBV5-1	TGCGCCAGCAGCCCAGGGACTAGCGTGAGAGATACGCAGTATTTT	CASSPGTSVRDTQYF
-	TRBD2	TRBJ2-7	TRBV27	TGTGCCAGCAAATCCCTCGGACTAGCGGGAGGGCCGTCCTACGAGCAGTACTTC	CASKSLGLAGGPSYEQYF
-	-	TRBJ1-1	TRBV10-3	TGTGCCATCAGTGCAGCAGTGAACACTGAAGCTTTCTTT	CAISAAVNTEAFF
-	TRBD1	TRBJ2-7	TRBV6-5	TGTGCCAGCAGTTACCGGAGCCCAGGGGGTGGCTACGAGCAGTACTTC	CASSYRSPGGGYEQYF
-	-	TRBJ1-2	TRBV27	TGTGCCAGCAGTTTATCCCCTACAAACTATGGCTACACCTTC	CASSLSPTNYGYTF
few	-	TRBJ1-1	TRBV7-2	TGTGCCAGCAGCAATTGGGCCACTGGCACAGGGCACACTGAAGCTTTCTTT	CASSNWATGTGHTEAFF
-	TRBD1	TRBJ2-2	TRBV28	TGTGCCAGCAGTGGGACAGGGCGGGACACCGGGGAGCTGTTTTTT	CASSGTGRDTGELFF
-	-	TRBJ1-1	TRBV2	TGTGCCAGCAGTGTAGGGGGGAACACTGAAGCTTTCTTT	CASSVGGNTEAFF
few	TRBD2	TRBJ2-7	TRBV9	TGTGCCAGCAGCCCCCGTTCGGGAGGGCCCCTCGAGCAGTACTTC	CASSPRSGGPLEQYF
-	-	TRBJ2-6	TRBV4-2	TGTGCCAGCAGCCAAGGGATGAGTGGGAGCTCTGGGGCCAACGTCCTGACTTTC	CASSQGMSGSSGANVLTF
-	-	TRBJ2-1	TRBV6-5	TGTGCCAGCAGTAGGGGCGGGATGGGGAACAATGAGCAGTTCTTC	CASSRGGMGNNEQFF
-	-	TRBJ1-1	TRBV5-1	TGCGCCAGCACTCAAATAATCGGGACTGAAGCTTTCTTT	CASTQIIGTEAFF
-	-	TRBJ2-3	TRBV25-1	TGTGCCAGCAGTGCTCCTGGGGCCGCAGATACGCAGTATTTT	CASSAPGAADTQYF
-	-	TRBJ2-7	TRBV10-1	TGCGCCAGTGGCCTCGGGGGATCTGGGCAGTACTTC	CASGLGGSGQYF
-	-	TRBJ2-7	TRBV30	TGTGCCTGGAGTGTGGGGCTGACGTACGAGCAGTACTTC	CAWSVGLTYEQYF
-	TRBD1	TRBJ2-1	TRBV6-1	TGTGCCAGCACGGGACAGCCGATCTCCTACAATGAGCAGTTCTTC	CASTGQPISYNEQFF
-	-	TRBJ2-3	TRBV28	TGTGCCAGCATCCATGAGAGATCCCTGAGTACAGATACGCAGTATTTT	CASIHERSLSTDTQYF
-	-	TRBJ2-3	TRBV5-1	TGCGCCAGCAGCTTTCAAGCGCCCTGGACAGATACGCAGTATTTT	CASSFQAPWTDTQYF
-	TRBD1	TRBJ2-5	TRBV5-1	TGCGCCAGCAGCTATGGACAGGGAGAGACCCAGTACTTC	CASSYGQGETQYF
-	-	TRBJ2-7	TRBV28	TGTGCCAGCCTAAGGCGGCGATACGAGCAGTACTTC	CASLRRRYEQYF
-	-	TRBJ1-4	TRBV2	TGTGCCAGCACCAGACTAACGCCCTTAGAGGAACTGTTTTTT	CASTRLTPLEELFF
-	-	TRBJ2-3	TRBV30	TGTGCCTGGAGTGCTAGCACAGATACGCAGTATTTT	CAWSASTDTQYF
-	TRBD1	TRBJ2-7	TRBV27	TGTGCCAGCAGTTTAATTCCCGGGACAGGGGATAGCGAGCAGTACTTC	CASSLIPGTGDSEQYF
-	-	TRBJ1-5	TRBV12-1	TGTGCCAGCGGAAACACAGGGGGCTCTGGCAATCAGCCCCAGCATTTT	CASGNTGGSGNQPQHF
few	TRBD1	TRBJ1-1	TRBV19	TGTGCCAGTAGTCCATGGACAGGCACTGAAGCTTTCTTT	CASSPWTGTEAFF
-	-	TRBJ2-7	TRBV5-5	TGTGCCAGCAGCGGTGGACAGTCCCCCTACGAGCAGTACTTC	CASSGGQSPYEQYF
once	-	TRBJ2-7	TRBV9	TGTGCCAGCAGCGTAGGGGGGACTCCCTCCGAGCAGTACTTC	CASSVGGTPSEQYF
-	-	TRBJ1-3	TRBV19	TGTGCCAGTAGGAGGGACGGACAGAGCTCTGGAAACACCATATATTTT	CASRRDGQSSGNTIYF
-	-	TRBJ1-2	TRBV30	TGTGCCTGGGCTAACAGAGCCTTTAACTATGGCTACACCTTC	CAWANRAFNYGYTF
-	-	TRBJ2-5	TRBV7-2	TGTGCCAGCAGCTTAGCGAGGGCGATCGAGACCCAGTACTTC	CASSLARAIETQYF
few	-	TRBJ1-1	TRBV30	TGTGCCGTAATGGCCAAGGGGGACACTGAAGCTTTCTTT	CAVMAKGDTEAFF
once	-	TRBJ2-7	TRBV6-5	TGTGCCAGCAGTCGATCTTTAAAGGGATACGAGCAGTACTTC	CASSRSLKGYEQYF
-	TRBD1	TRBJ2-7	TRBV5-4	TGTGCCAGCAGCCCTTGGGACAGGGGATCGTACGAGCAGTACTTC	CASSPWDRGSYEQYF
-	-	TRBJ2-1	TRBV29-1	TGCAGCGTTCCCTACCGGCGGGGCGATGAGCAGTTCTTC	CSVPYRRGDEQFF
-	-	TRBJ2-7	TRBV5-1	TGCGCCAGCAGCGAGCCAGGCTACGAGCAGTACTTC	CASSEPGYEQYF
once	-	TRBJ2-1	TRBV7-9	TGTGCCAGCAGCGCATCCGGCCTCTGGAGTGAGCAGTTCTTC	CASSASGLWSEQFF
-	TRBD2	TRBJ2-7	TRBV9	TGTGCCAGCAGCCCCACTAGCGGGAGAAGCGAGCAGTACTTC	CASSPTSGRSEQYF
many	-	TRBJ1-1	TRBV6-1	TGTGCCAGCAGTGAAGAGGGAGGGGTCACTGAAGCTTTCTTT	CASSEEGGVTEAFF
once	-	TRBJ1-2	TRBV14	TGTGCCAGCAGCCAAGATCTTGGGAGACAGACAAACTATGGCTACACCTTC	CASSQDLGRQTNYGYTF
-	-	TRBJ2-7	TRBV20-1	TGCAGTGCTAGAGATCCCTACGAGCAGTACTTC	CSARDPYEQYF
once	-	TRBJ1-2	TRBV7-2	TGTGCCAGCAGCCTCGGGCGGGGCTATGGCTACACCTTC	CASSLGRGYGYTF
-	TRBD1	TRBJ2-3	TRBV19	TGTGCCAGTAGGGACAGGGGCACAGATACGCAGTATTTT	CASRDRGTDTQYF
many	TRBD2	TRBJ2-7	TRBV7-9	TGTGCCAGCAGCTCGACTAGCGGGAGGGCCGGATACGAGCAGTACTTC	CASSSTSGRAGYEQYF
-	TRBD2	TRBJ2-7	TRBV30	TGTGCCTGGACCTTAGCGGGAGGTATCTACGAGCAGTACTTC	CAWTLAGGIYEQYF
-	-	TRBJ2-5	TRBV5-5	TGTGCCAGCAGCTTGGGACGGGACCAAGAGACCCAGTACTTC	CASSLGRDQETQYF
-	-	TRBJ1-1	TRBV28	TGTGCCAGCAGTTCCCCCCCTGAGGGTTTCACTGAAGCTTTCTTT	CASSSPPEGFTEAFF
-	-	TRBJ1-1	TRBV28	TGTGCCAGCAGTTGGCAATGGGGGGGTGAAGCTTTCTTT	CASSWQWGGEAFF
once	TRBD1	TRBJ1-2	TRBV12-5	TGTGCTAGTGGTCCAGGGGGCAGTTTTAGCGGCTACACCTTC	CASGPGGSFSGYTF
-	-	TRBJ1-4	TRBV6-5	TGTGCCAGCAGTTACTCGATTCAGGGTGGGGAAAAACTGTTTTTT	CASSYSIQGGEKLFF
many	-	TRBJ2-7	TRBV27	TGTGCCAGCAGTAAAAGGGACGGTATAAGGGGTCGAGAGCAGTACTTC	CASSKRDGIRGREQYF